The sequence of this T cell receptor (beta chain) was determined in a study of blood T cells in healthy people across ages. A second PCR of roughly 7 to 11 cycles used a sample-barcoded 5' primer and a J-beta primer mix. TCRdb ran MiXCR on the 5' RACE reads and lists one entry per CDR3 protein. The sample carries under 1,000,000 distinct CDR3 sequences, 36% recorded once. The CDR3 is 14 residues long. Trimming took 4 bases from V and 10 from J; bases not matched to a gene: 11. The germline gives CDR1 MNHEY, CDR2 SMNVEV (reference sequence). This clonotype was counted a few times. This TCR came from a man between 18 and 35 years old in good health. The V gene is TRBV27, the J gene TRBJ2-3; 7 bases match TRBD1. Sequencing input: blood. DNA for the CDR3: TGTGCCAGCAGTTCCCCAGGGGGAGTCAGCGCGCAGTATTTT. Amino acid sequence: CASSSPGGVSAQYF.